This TCR beta chain was retrieved from a study of blood T cell repertoires in COVID-19 (TCRdb year 2020). Turning to the overall study: Collaborator samples came from the United States, Italy and Spain and covered acute and convalescent phases of COVID-19. The material from the prospective study consisted of cDNA or gDNA derived from T cells, B-cell-depleted T cells, or PBMCs. Subjects who had been exposed to COVID-19, were actively infected with it, or had recovered from it provided the deeply sampled blood TCRbeta repertoires that made up the dataset. The repertoires were made available in a free public database intended to serve as a resource for research on the immune response to SARS-CoV-2. The samples were drawn from the first 160 participants of the ongoing ImmuneRACE study and from 1,254 subjects provided by 6 global collaborators. Sample metadata almost always included a de-identified subject ID, COVID-19 status, age in years and sex. Where available, HLA class I and class II types were obtained from metadata supplied by the sample provider rather than from assay-based typing. What the research found in general, with its limitations: The amount of clinical and demographic metadata varied by source and participant and was provided uncurated.

TCRbeta CDR3 regions were amplified from genomic DNA by means of the immunoSEQ Assay, a bias-controlled multiplex PCR. As for the original processing: The number of nucleated cells in each sample was estimated by amplification of reference gene primers within the assay. Sequence reads were collapsed and filtered to measure the absolute abundance of every unique TCRbeta CDR3 rearrangement. For each sample, productive Simpson clonality was calculated as the square root of Simpson's diversity index over productive rearrangements. TCRdb's version of the immuneACCESS table is confined to in-frame rearrangements and falls short of the full clone set. An unresolved V gene accounts for under half of the shortfall where checked; the remainder is of unknown origin. D and trimming were read from the DNA, whereas the V and J calls and clone size are those reported in that table. Across this sample there are 200,000 to 300,000 clones, with 85% seen only once. Of the sample, approximately 9.6% is held by the ten largest clones.

With respect to this clone: There is no known antigen for this receptor. Base-call qualities are not available, and no considerably larger clone is one nucleotide away.

Participants in the prospective study were enrolled through a virtual design, were aged about 18 to 100 years, and lived in under 25 United States geographic areas. To assign participants to cohorts, the prospective study relied on clinical history that participants themselves reported in a screening survey and a study questionnaire. In the prospective study, mobile phlebotomists collected whole blood, serum and a nasopharyngeal or oropharyngeal swab from each participant. Prospective study participants could optionally give additional blood draws and questionnaires over a roughly two-month period. Before DNA extraction, prospective study blood samples were shipped either frozen or at room temperature. The CDR3 starts with the cysteine, ends with the phenylalanine, and has 17 residues. CDR3 DNA is the only sequence kept; it has 51 bases, read in frame from the first base. The germline V gene specifies SGHAT as CDR1 and FQNNGV as CDR2. Between the V and J ends, shortened by 1 base and 2 bases respectively, the junction contains 15 bases.

The sample consisted of PBMCs or T cells enriched from blood (not recorded which). The rearrangement joined TRBV11-2 to TRBJ1-3, and possibly TRBD1, on 6 matching bases. This sequence originates from a woman aged 50 to 60 with acute COVID-19. At the DNA level, the sequence is TGTGCCAGCAGCTTAGGAGTTCGTCAGGGGACTGGAAACACCATATATTTT. This encodes CASSLGVRQGTGNTIYF.